A selection of T cell receptor beta chains follows, all from one sample in a study of CD8 T cells in Susac syndrome. TCRdb reprocessed the immunoSEQ multiplex PCR reads via MiXCR and lists one record per CDR3 protein. The sample lists about 140,000 distinct CDR3 sequences, 85% to 95% occurring once. The source material was CD4+ T cells from PBMCs. These receptors came from a human donor with multiple sclerosis. Each CDR3 is given with its conserved first and last residue. The order of the fields is V gene, D gene, clone size, J gene, CDR3 protein, CDR3 DNA. A D gene is named only where the DNA matches it firmly. For some rows the clone size is stated as once, few or many, or as a class when expanded; others skip it.

V: TRBV20-1
D: NA
size: once
J: TRBJ2-5
CDR3: CSAREGQETQYF
DNA: TGCAGTGCTAGAGAGGGTCAAGAGACCCAGTACTTC

V: TRBV27
D: NA
size: NA
J: TRBJ2-7
CDR3: CASSLVLGRSYEQYF
DNA: TGTGCCAGCAGTTTGGTTTTAGGGCGTTCCTACGAGCAGTACTTC

V: TRBV7-3
D: NA
size: NA
J: TRBJ2-3
CDR3: CASSLGRGRTDTQYF
DNA: TGTGCCAGCAGCTTAGGTCGGGGACGCACAGATACGCAGTATTTT

V: TRBV4-1
D: NA
size: NA
J: TRBJ1-2
CDR3: CASSPQGKGYTF
DNA: TGCGCCAGCAGCCCCCAGGGGAAAGGCTACACCTTC

V: TRBV12-3/TRBV12-4
D: NA
size: NA
J: TRBJ2-3
CDR3: CASKATLGASTDTQYF
DNA: TGTGCCAGCAAGGCTACGTTGGGCGCGAGCACAGATACGCAGTATTTT

V: TRBV9
D: NA
size: NA
J: TRBJ2-7
CDR3: CASSVGVDSYEQYF
DNA: TGTGCCAGCAGCGTAGGGGTAGACTCCTACGAGCAGTACTTC

V: TRBV6-5
D: NA
size: NA
J: TRBJ1-1
CDR3: CASSPGRNTEAFF
DNA: TGTGCCAGCAGCCCCGGGAGGAACACTGAAGCTTTCTTT

V: TRBV20-1
D: TRBD2
size: NA
J: TRBJ2-1
CDR3: CSAPPGLRYNEQFF
DNA: TGCAGTGCTCCACCGGGACTACGGTACAATGAGCAGTTCTTC

V: TRBV2
D: NA
size: NA
J: TRBJ2-3
CDR3: CASSDYVTDTQYF
DNA: TGTGCCAGCAGTGACTATGTCACAGATACGCAGTATTTT

V: TRBV3-1
D: TRBD2
size: NA
J: TRBJ2-7
CDR3: CASSQALAGTYEQYF
DNA: TGTGCCAGCAGCCAGGCTCTAGCGGGGACATACGAGCAGTACTTC

V: TRBV19
D: NA
size: NA
J: TRBJ2-7
CDR3: CASSIVSSYEQYF
DNA: TGTGCCAGTAGTATCGTCAGCTCTTACGAGCAGTACTTC

V: TRBV20-1
D: NA
size: NA
J: TRBJ2-3
CDR3: CSARDPKIPTDTQYF
DNA: TGCAGTGCTAGAGATCCGAAGATTCCCACAGATACGCAGTATTTT

V: TRBV6-5
D: TRBD2
size: NA
J: TRBJ2-5
CDR3: CASSTGLAGGETQYF
DNA: TGTGCCAGCAGCACCGGACTAGCGGGAGGAGAGACCCAGTACTTC

V: TRBV15
D: NA
size: NA
J: TRBJ2-1
CDR3: CATSLSLGGNYNEQFF
DNA: TGTGCCACCAGCCTTTCCCTAGGGGGGAACTACAATGAGCAGTTCTTC

V: TRBV28
D: NA
size: NA
J: TRBJ1-1
CDR3: CASSVSQGFGKENTEAFF
DNA: TGTGCCAGCAGTGTCAGTCAGGGGTTCGGGAAAGAGAACACTGAAGCTTTCTTT

V: TRBV5-4
D: NA
size: NA
J: TRBJ2-7
CDR3: CASSLAGLPGEQYF
DNA: TGTGCCAGCAGCTTGGCCGGTCTCCCCGGGGAGCAGTACTTC

V: TRBV28
D: NA
size: NA
J: TRBJ2-1
CDR3: CASSPRDKQFF
DNA: TGTGCCAGCAGCCCCCGGGACAAGCAGTTCTTC

V: TRBV9
D: TRBD1
size: NA
J: TRBJ1-4
CDR3: CASSVARGGQGDTVSEKLFF
DNA: TGTGCCAGCAGCGTAGCTCGTGGGGGACAGGGAGATACTGTCTCGGAAAAACTGTTTTTT

V: TRBV12-3/TRBV12-4
D: NA
size: NA
J: TRBJ2-2
CDR3: CASSLAQLVAGELFF
DNA: TGTGCCAGCAGTTTAGCGCAGTTGGTCGCCGGGGAGCTGTTTTTT

V: TRBV5-4
D: TRBD2
size: NA
J: TRBJ2-1
CDR3: CASRLTSGSPEQFF
DNA: TGTGCCAGCAGGCTGACTAGCGGGAGCCCTGAGCAGTTCTTC

V: TRBV18
D: NA
size: NA
J: TRBJ2-2
CDR3: CASSPAAPGTGELFF
DNA: TGTGCCAGCTCACCAGCAGCCCCGGGCACCGGGGAGCTGTTTTTT

V: TRBV12-3/TRBV12-4
D: NA
size: NA
J: TRBJ2-1
CDR3: CASSRGAGAYNEQFF
DNA: TGTGCCAGCAGTAGGGGGGCGGGGGCCTACAATGAGCAGTTCTTC

V: TRBV6-2/TRBV6-3
D: NA
size: NA
J: TRBJ1-5
CDR3: CASSTPTGAWVSPQHF
DNA: TGTGCCAGCAGTACCCCAACGGGGGCATGGGTATCTCCCCAGCATTTT

V: TRBV10-3
D: NA
size: NA
J: TRBJ1-3
CDR3: CAISESAQSGNTIYF
DNA: TGTGCCATCAGTGAGTCGGCCCAGTCTGGAAACACCATATATTTT

V: TRBV28
D: NA
size: NA
J: TRBJ1-3
CDR3: CASSYGTTGNTIYF
DNA: TGTGCCAGCAGTTATGGGACAACTGGAAACACCATATATTTT

V: TRBV5-1
D: TRBD1
size: once
J: TRBJ2-7
CDR3: CASSPSGDRGSGEQYF
DNA: TGCGCCAGCAGCCCGTCCGGGGACAGAGGTTCGGGTGAGCAGTACTTC

V: TRBV20-1
D: NA
size: once
J: TRBJ2-7
CDR3: CSASKGEAYEQYF
DNA: TGCAGTGCGTCCAAGGGCGAGGCCTACGAGCAGTACTTC

V: TRBV28
D: NA
size: NA
J: TRBJ1-1
CDR3: CASRPERGWVGDTEAFF
DNA: TGTGCCAGCAGACCCGAGAGGGGGTGGGTCGGCGACACTGAAGCTTTCTTT

V: TRBV3-1
D: NA
size: NA
J: TRBJ2-7
CDR3: CASSQNRVRYEQYF
DNA: TGTGCCAGCAGCCAGAACAGGGTCCGTTACGAGCAGTACTTC

V: TRBV29-1
D: NA
size: NA
J: TRBJ1-4
CDR3: CSVGRTVNEKLFF
DNA: TGCAGCGTTGGAAGGACAGTGAATGAAAAACTGTTTTTT

V: TRBV7-8
D: NA
size: NA
J: TRBJ2-2
CDR3: CASRYTTLDRELFF
DNA: TGTGCCAGCAGATACACCACGTTAGACCGGGAGCTGTTTTTT

V: TRBV29-1
D: NA
size: NA
J: TRBJ2-7
CDR3: CSVGPRFSETYEQYF
DNA: TGCAGCGTTGGACCCCGGTTTTCGGAAACCTACGAGCAGTACTTC

V: TRBV5-1
D: NA
size: NA
J: TRBJ2-5
CDR3: CASSLASTETQYF
DNA: TGCGCCAGCAGCTTGGCTAGCACGGAGACCCAGTACTTC

V: TRBV18
D: TRBD1
size: NA
J: TRBJ1-1
CDR3: CASSPNRGRATEAFF
DNA: TGTGCCAGCTCACCTAACAGGGGGCGAGCTACTGAAGCTTTCTTT

V: TRBV6-1
D: NA
size: NA
J: TRBJ1-2
CDR3: CASSEARTTVGNYGYTF
DNA: TGTGCCAGCAGTGAAGCGCGAACAACGGTGGGGAACTATGGCTACACCTTC

V: TRBV20-1
D: TRBD1
size: NA
J: TRBJ1-1
CDR3: CSARDPDRDTEAFF
DNA: TGCAGTGCTAGAGACCCGGACAGGGACACTGAAGCTTTCTTT

V: TRBV3-1
D: NA
size: NA
J: TRBJ1-6
CDR3: CASSQGDGTSPLHF
DNA: TGTGCCAGCAGCCAAGGGGACGGAACTTCACCCCTCCACTTT

V: TRBV30
D: NA
size: NA
J: TRBJ1-2
CDR3: CAWTARGGGGYTF
DNA: TGTGCCTGGACTGCTAGGGGGGGCGGAGGCTACACCTTC

V: TRBV11-3
D: TRBD2
size: few
J: TRBJ2-1
CDR3: CASSPGLAGPYNEQFF
DNA: TGTGCCAGCAGCCCCGGACTAGCGGGCCCCTACAATGAGCAGTTCTTC

V: TRBV20-1
D: NA
size: NA
J: TRBJ2-1
CDR3: CSASIVRNNEQFF
DNA: TGCAGTGCTAGCATAGTAAGGAACAATGAGCAGTTCTTC

V: TRBV12-3/TRBV12-4
D: NA
size: NA
J: TRBJ2-7
CDR3: CASSRRGGSSYEQYF
DNA: TGTGCCAGCAGCCGCAGGGGGGGTTCCTCCTACGAGCAGTACTTC

V: TRBV20-1
D: NA
size: NA
J: TRBJ1-3
CDR3: CSASARSGNTIYF
DNA: TGCAGTGCTTCCGCCCGCTCTGGAAACACCATATATTTT

V: TRBV7-2
D: TRBD1
size: NA
J: TRBJ1-1
CDR3: CASSRDSLNTEAFF
DNA: TGTGCCAGCAGCCGGGACAGCTTGAACACTGAAGCTTTCTTT

V: TRBV6-2/TRBV6-3
D: TRBD1
size: NA
J: TRBJ2-7
CDR3: CASNGQAYEQYF
DNA: TGTGCCAGCAATGGACAGGCCTACGAGCAGTACTTC

V: TRBV29-1
D: TRBD1
size: once
J: TRBJ2-5
CDR3: CSARDRGQTQYF
DNA: TGCAGCGCTAGAGACAGGGGTCAGACCCAGTACTTC

V: TRBV12-3/TRBV12-4
D: TRBD1
size: NA
J: TRBJ2-7
CDR3: CASRKTGGSEQYF
DNA: TGTGCCAGCAGGAAAACAGGGGGGAGCGAGCAGTACTTC

V: TRBV19
D: NA
size: NA
J: TRBJ2-1
CDR3: CASSLSQQNNEQFF
DNA: TGTGCCAGTAGTTTGAGCCAGCAAAACAATGAGCAGTTCTTC

V: TRBV7-9
D: NA
size: NA
J: TRBJ2-7
CDR3: CASSLLGNEQYF
DNA: TGTGCCAGCAGCTTACTAGGGAACGAGCAGTACTTC

V: TRBV19
D: NA
size: NA
J: TRBJ2-3
CDR3: CASSVGVVDTQYF
DNA: TGTGCCAGTAGTGTCGGAGTAGTAGATACGCAGTATTTT